This TCR beta chain was recorded in a study of cytomegalovirus exposure and HLA in healthy donors. For the study at large: Prior work identified 95 million to 120 million unique TCR beta sequences in some 200 million T cells.

The ends lost 3 bases at V and 5 bases at J; junction bases unmatched: 11. The CDR3 totals 18 residues. The germline V gene encodes CDR1 LNHDA and CDR2 SQIVND (reference sequence). Of note for this clone: No antigen is known for it.

Study-level results: Overall, about 160 TCR beta chains were annotated as cytomegalovirus-associated. A likely sequencing artifact accounted for one observed cluster of highly shared sequence variants. Rarity held for most TCR sequences, but there were some public TCRs that occurred in many donors.

In the PCR, 60 Vbeta and 13 Jbeta primers were used. This table comes from immunoSEQ multiplex PCR, and its TCRdb copy is limited to in-frame clones, with some not included. The sample contains 150,000 to 200,000 clones, 60% to 85% of which appear only once. Input material: PBMCs. The receptor was derived from a female donor in good health and CMV-seronegative. V usage is TRBV19 and J usage is TRBJ2-1, with TRBD2 matching 12 bases. CDR3 bases: TGTGCCAGTAGTATGCGGGGGACTAGCGGGTTGGCCAACAATGAGCAGTTCTTC. Translating it yields CASSMRGTSGLANNEQFF.